A selection of T cell receptor beta chains follows, all from one sample in a study of blood T cell repertoires in COVID-19. Profiled with immunoSEQ multiplex PCR; TCRdb holds only in-frame clones, not every one. This table has roughly 93,000 clones, 75% to 90% appearing once. The sample consisted of peripheral blood. These receptors originate from a human donor in a cohort sampled during active COVID-19. Both conserved end residues are trimmed from each CDR3. Fields, in order: D gene, V gene, J gene, CDR3 protein. The D gene is left open where the match is weak.

d_gene: .; v_gene: TRBV5-1; j_gene: TRBJ2-1; CDR3aa: ASSLGQTGEQF
d_gene: TRBD1; v_gene: TRBV19; j_gene: TRBJ1-5; CDR3aa: ASAPLTGGEQPQH
d_gene: .; v_gene: TRBV3-1/TRBV3-2; j_gene: TRBJ2-2; CDR3aa: ASSPSGSGELF
d_gene: TRBD2; v_gene: TRBV5-5; j_gene: TRBJ2-1; CDR3aa: ASSFLAGGGEQF
d_gene: .; v_gene: TRBV25-1; j_gene: TRBJ2-2; CDR3aa: ASSDFGSGADTGELF
d_gene: TRBD2; v_gene: TRBV2; j_gene: TRBJ2-2; CDR3aa: ASSYLGLATGELF
d_gene: .; v_gene: TRBV5-1; j_gene: TRBJ2-3; CDR3aa: ASSSQQGMGTDTQY
d_gene: TRBD1; v_gene: TRBV5-4; j_gene: TRBJ2-7; CDR3aa: ASSLGQGSYEQY
d_gene: TRBD2; v_gene: TRBV5-8; j_gene: TRBJ2-4; CDR3aa: ASRSSGSIQY
d_gene: TRBD1; v_gene: TRBV3-1/TRBV3-2; j_gene: TRBJ2-7; CDR3aa: ASSQADRAYEQY
d_gene: TRBD2; v_gene: TRBV12-5; j_gene: TRBJ2-1; CDR3aa: ASGLTPGLAVNEQF
d_gene: TRBD1; v_gene: TRBV5-1; j_gene: TRBJ2-3; CDR3aa: ASSLGAGQGRDTQY
d_gene: .; v_gene: TRBV7-9; j_gene: TRBJ1-6; CDR3aa: ASSLGGRLYSPLH
d_gene: .; v_gene: TRBV2; j_gene: TRBJ2-1; CDR3aa: ASSEWWQIEQF
d_gene: TRBD2; v_gene: TRBV27; j_gene: TRBJ2-5; CDR3aa: ASSLALAGGETQY
d_gene: TRBD2; v_gene: TRBV3-1/TRBV3-2; j_gene: TRBJ2-1; CDR3aa: ASSQDRGLAVVNNEQF
d_gene: TRBD1; v_gene: TRBV4-1; j_gene: TRBJ1-2; CDR3aa: ASSQDLSGGAGYT
d_gene: .; v_gene: TRBV29-1; j_gene: TRBJ2-7; CDR3aa: SVGPTAYEQY
d_gene: .; v_gene: TRBV9; j_gene: TRBJ1-3; CDR3aa: ASSPQAGSGNTIY
d_gene: .; v_gene: TRBV5-1; j_gene: TRBJ1-2; CDR3aa: ASTGALDYGYT
d_gene: .; v_gene: TRBV18; j_gene: TRBJ2-5; CDR3aa: ASSPGDNSETQY
d_gene: TRBD1; v_gene: TRBV11-2; j_gene: TRBJ1-1; CDR3aa: ASSPGRDRELV
d_gene: TRBD1; v_gene: TRBV19; j_gene: TRBJ2-3; CDR3aa: ASREGQGARDTQY
d_gene: TRBD2; v_gene: TRBV5-1; j_gene: TRBJ2-5; CDR3aa: ASSTFGGSGETQY
d_gene: TRBD2; v_gene: TRBV19; j_gene: TRBJ2-5; CDR3aa: ASLAGDVQGTQY
d_gene: .; v_gene: TRBV28; j_gene: TRBJ1-5; CDR3aa: ASSTALGGLQPQH
d_gene: TRBD1; v_gene: TRBV6-5; j_gene: TRBJ2-3; CDR3aa: ASSSRQGADTQY
d_gene: TRBD1; v_gene: TRBV19; j_gene: TRBJ2-7; CDR3aa: ASSPQYRGSYEQY
d_gene: TRBD1; v_gene: TRBV5-6; j_gene: TRBJ2-7; CDR3aa: ASSGSDRGRPYEQY
d_gene: TRBD1; v_gene: TRBV6-5; j_gene: TRBJ1-1; CDR3aa: ASSSQTGGGNTEAF
d_gene: TRBD1; v_gene: TRBV18; j_gene: TRBJ2-5; CDR3aa: ASSLGQGKQETQY
d_gene: TRBD2; v_gene: TRBV2; j_gene: TRBJ2-1; CDR3aa: ASSIPSGRDNEQF
d_gene: .; v_gene: TRBV28; j_gene: TRBJ2-1; CDR3aa: ASYSVKRRISYNEQF
d_gene: TRBD1; v_gene: TRBV7-3; j_gene: TRBJ2-2; CDR3aa: ASSFQDREVTGELF
d_gene: TRBD1; v_gene: TRBV5-4; j_gene: TRBJ1-1; CDR3aa: ASSLVKGGDTEAF
d_gene: .; v_gene: TRBV28; j_gene: TRBJ2-7; CDR3aa: ASSPGLLSYEQY
d_gene: TRBD2; v_gene: TRBV7-2; j_gene: TRBJ2-7; CDR3aa: ASSLQTSGFAEQY
d_gene: .; v_gene: TRBV7-9; j_gene: TRBJ2-1; CDR3aa: ASSLGLVDEQF
d_gene: .; v_gene: TRBV27; j_gene: TRBJ2-1; CDR3aa: ASSLQGTYNEQF
d_gene: TRBD1; v_gene: TRBV15; j_gene: TRBJ2-5; CDR3aa: ATTSGTGRNWETQY
d_gene: .; v_gene: TRBV27; j_gene: TRBJ1-1; CDR3aa: ASSPRVRGEAF
d_gene: TRBD2; v_gene: TRBV28; j_gene: TRBJ2-5; CDR3aa: ASAAGGSGETQY
d_gene: .; v_gene: TRBV12-1; j_gene: TRBJ2-7; CDR3aa: ASSSLLRHLITYEQY
d_gene: .; v_gene: TRBV5-4; j_gene: TRBJ2-5; CDR3aa: ASSLDLQRGETQY
d_gene: .; v_gene: TRBV24-1; j_gene: TRBJ2-5; CDR3aa: ATSDQGLQETQY
d_gene: TRBD1; v_gene: TRBV13; j_gene: TRBJ2-6; CDR3aa: ASSDPWTGERGANVLT
d_gene: .; v_gene: TRBV27; j_gene: TRBJ1-1; CDR3aa: ASSLSLGLVEAF
d_gene: TRBD2; v_gene: TRBV28; j_gene: TRBJ2-3; CDR3aa: ASRLAGGSGSTDTQY